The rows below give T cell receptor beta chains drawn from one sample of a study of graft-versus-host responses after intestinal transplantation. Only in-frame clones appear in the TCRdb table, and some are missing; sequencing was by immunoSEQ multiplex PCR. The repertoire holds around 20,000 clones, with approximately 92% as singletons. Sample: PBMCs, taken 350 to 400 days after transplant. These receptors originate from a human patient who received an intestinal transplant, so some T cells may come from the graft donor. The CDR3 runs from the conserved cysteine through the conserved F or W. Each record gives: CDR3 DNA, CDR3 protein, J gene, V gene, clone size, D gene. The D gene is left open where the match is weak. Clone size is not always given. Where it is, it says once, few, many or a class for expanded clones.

CDR3nt: TGTGCCAGCAGCTTAGGGGGGACATTTTCCTACGAGCAGTACTTC
CDR3aa: CASSLGGTFSYEQYF
j_gene: TRBJ2-7
v_gene: TRBV13
abundance: NA
d_gene: NA

CDR3nt: TGTGCCAGCAGCCAAGATCATGCGGTTAGCACAGATACGCAGTATTTT
CDR3aa: CASSQDHAVSTDTQYF
j_gene: TRBJ2-3
v_gene: TRBV4-2
abundance: NA
d_gene: NA

CDR3nt: TGTGCCAGCAGTGACTCCGGGACAGGGGGCTATGGCTACACCTTC
CDR3aa: CASSDSGTGGYGYTF
j_gene: TRBJ1-2
v_gene: TRBV6-4
abundance: NA
d_gene: TRBD1

CDR3nt: TGTGCCAGCAGCCAAGAAGACTTCGCTGAAAAACTGTTTTTT
CDR3aa: CASSQEDFAEKLFF
j_gene: TRBJ1-4
v_gene: TRBV4-2
abundance: NA
d_gene: NA

CDR3nt: TGTGCCACCAGAGGACAGGGGAATGAGCAGTTCTTC
CDR3aa: CATRGQGNEQFF
j_gene: TRBJ2-1
v_gene: TRBV15
abundance: NA
d_gene: TRBD1

CDR3nt: TGTGCCAGCAGCGCCCATCAGGGGACAGTTGGAACCTACGAGCAGTACTTC
CDR3aa: CASSAHQGTVGTYEQYF
j_gene: TRBJ2-7
v_gene: TRBV21-1
abundance: NA
d_gene: NA

CDR3nt: TGTGCCAGCAGCCTCCTCCTAGGGGATAGCAATCAGCCCCAGCATTTT
CDR3aa: CASSLLLGDSNQPQHF
j_gene: TRBJ1-5
v_gene: TRBV4-2
abundance: NA
d_gene: NA

CDR3nt: TGTGCCAGCAGTTTGACACCAAACTACGAGCAGTACTTC
CDR3aa: CASSLTPNYEQYF
j_gene: TRBJ2-7
v_gene: TRBV7-3
abundance: NA
d_gene: NA

CDR3nt: TGTGCCAGCAGCTTATCGATTTCGGGCTACACCTTC
CDR3aa: CASSLSISGYTF
j_gene: TRBJ1-2
v_gene: TRBV11-2
abundance: once
d_gene: NA

CDR3nt: TGTGCCAGCAGCCAAAGGACACTAGCGGGAGTGGGGGGTGAGCAGTTCTTC
CDR3aa: CASSQRTLAGVGGEQFF
j_gene: TRBJ2-1
v_gene: TRBV4-2
abundance: NA
d_gene: TRBD2

CDR3nt: TGTGCCAGCAGCCAAGGGGCGTTAAAGGAGCAGTTCTTC
CDR3aa: CASSQGALKEQFF
j_gene: TRBJ2-1
v_gene: TRBV4-2
abundance: NA
d_gene: NA

CDR3nt: TGCGCCAGCAGCCAAGAAGAGACCCAGTACTTC
CDR3aa: CASSQEETQYF
j_gene: TRBJ2-5
v_gene: TRBV4-1
abundance: NA
d_gene: NA

CDR3nt: TGTGCCAGCAGTGACGGGACTAGCACAGATACGCAGTATTTT
CDR3aa: CASSDGTSTDTQYF
j_gene: TRBJ2-3
v_gene: TRBV6-4
abundance: NA
d_gene: NA

CDR3nt: TGTGCCAGCGGCAGGGACAGGGGGCTAAGCGACATTCAGTACTTC
CDR3aa: CASGRDRGLSDIQYF
j_gene: TRBJ2-4
v_gene: TRBV6-6
abundance: NA
d_gene: TRBD1

CDR3nt: TGTGCCAGCAGTTTTGTATCTTTCGGGACAGTGAACACCGGGGAGCTGTTTTTT
CDR3aa: CASSFVSFGTVNTGELFF
j_gene: TRBJ2-2
v_gene: TRBV27
abundance: NA
d_gene: TRBD1

CDR3nt: TGCGCCAGCAGCCCGGCAGGGGAGACCCAGTACTTC
CDR3aa: CASSPAGETQYF
j_gene: TRBJ2-5
v_gene: TRBV5-1
abundance: NA
d_gene: NA

CDR3nt: TGCAGCGTTGCAAAGCACCGGGACAGGCGTGGCTACACCTTC
CDR3aa: CSVAKHRDRRGYTF
j_gene: TRBJ1-2
v_gene: TRBV29-1
abundance: once
d_gene: TRBD1

CDR3nt: TGTGCCAGCTCACCACGGGGCCGTAGCACAGATACGCAGTATTTT
CDR3aa: CASSPRGRSTDTQYF
j_gene: TRBJ2-3
v_gene: TRBV18
abundance: NA
d_gene: NA

CDR3nt: TGTGCCAGCAGTTACCGGCCCTGGGGAGGCGGAGAGACCCAGTACTTC
CDR3aa: CASSYRPWGGGETQYF
j_gene: TRBJ2-5
v_gene: TRBV6-5
abundance: once
d_gene: NA

CDR3nt: TGCAGCGTTGTGATTAGCGGGAGGGAAAACACCGGGGAGCTGTTTTTT
CDR3aa: CSVVISGRENTGELFF
j_gene: TRBJ2-2
v_gene: TRBV29-1
abundance: NA
d_gene: TRBD2

CDR3nt: TGTGCCAGCAGCCCTTGGACAGGAACTAACTATGGCTACACCTTC
CDR3aa: CASSPWTGTNYGYTF
j_gene: TRBJ1-2
v_gene: TRBV7-8
abundance: once
d_gene: TRBD1

CDR3nt: TGTGCCAGCAGCCGACAGTCCTCTAACTATGGCTACACCTTC
CDR3aa: CASSRQSSNYGYTF
j_gene: TRBJ1-2
v_gene: TRBV6-6
abundance: once
d_gene: NA